This T cell receptor (beta chain) was recovered during a study of cytomegalovirus exposure and HLA in healthy donors (TCRdb year 2017). For the study in its entirety: In an earlier analysis of under 600 of the donors, around 300 Gb of sequence data and some 120 million unique TCR beta sequences from roughly 190 million T cells were reported. An early release covering 550 to 700 HLA-typed donors comprised roughly 300 gigabases of sequencing data and around 80 million unique TCR sequences. Among the roughly 390 genotyped donors, around 81% belonged to the genetic ancestry cluster associated with self-reported Caucasian donors. The study aimed to test whether cataloging public T cell receptors could reveal signatures of past pathogen exposure. The study profiled the T cell repertoires of hundreds of subjects by immunosequencing and related them to cytomegalovirus serostatus. Besides the first cohort of 666 subjects, a separate validation cohort made up of around 120 different subjects was used. To predict cytomegalovirus infection status, the study brought together high-throughput TCR immunosequencing, statistical association of individual TCRs with disease status, and machine learning. A later analysis re-analyzed previously published TCR beta repertoires from 666 donors and added high-resolution HLA genotyping to study TCR occurrence patterns. Rather than drawing on any new phenotypic data, the later analysis identified candidate immune exposures from TCR beta sequences and the way those sequences occurred across donors. In an earlier analysis of around 540 of the donors, high-throughput TCR beta sequencing was used to judge whether each TCR beta V gene segment behaved as functional or pseudogenic. Alongside the repertoire data, information on donor age, sex, ethnicity and CMV serostatus was compiled. A later genetic analysis used genome-wide SNP genotypes for about 55% of the 666 donors, treating that subset as a discovery cohort. Every repertoire in the discovery cohort had been generated on one and the same sequencing platform. Both class I and class II loci were covered by HLA typing, at four-digit resolution. Typing coverage differed by locus: A, B, C, DRB1 and DQB1 were typed in roughly 620-640 donors, DQA1 in 522, DPA1 in around 600, and DPB1 in approximately 450. Several DR-DQ haplotypes were handled as single units for association and clustering because linkage in the cohort was strong. Across about 380 genotyped donors of the cohort, an average of roughly 250,000 unique TCR beta nucleotide sequences per donor were sequenced, and 15% to 20% of those sequences were non-productive. What the authors observed across the whole study: Specific HLA alleles were associated with 15,000 to 20,000 TCR beta sequences at a false discovery rate of 0.05 in a later analysis. Correlated functional status among segregating V segments might be attributable to linkage disequilibrium, but an unknown experimental factor could not be ruled out. Across donors, most TCR sequences were observed very rarely, whereas some public TCRs were present in many individuals. HLA typing was unavailable for some donors at each locus, so association tests used only the typed subset. According to the authors, the approach could potentially be generalized to other disease states and immunological phenotypes. A later genetic analysis reported fewer N-insertions in productive TCRs among donors in an Asian-associated ancestry cluster than the roughly 700-donor mean. Three of the identified cytomegalovirus-associated TCR beta chains were confirmed in vitro to be specific for cytomegalovirus antigens. The classifier was reported to diagnose cytomegalovirus status with high specificity and sensitivity in both the original cohort and the validation cohort. A further reported finding was that TCR beta sequences accurately predicted the HLA-A and HLA-B alleles for most subjects in the first cohort. Roughly uniform sequencing depth across donors was assumed in presence/absence analyses, although this assumption may not hold. A later analysis found that most CMV-associated TCR beta chains appeared HLA-restricted, with HLA associations seemingly driven largely by CMV exposure. Strong co-occurrence of HLA alleles, especially DR and DQ, made assigning TCR associations to individual alleles difficult. The only immune exposure information available for the cohort was CMV serostatus. The study gave a list of 150 to 200 TCR beta chains associated with cytomegalovirus. In a later genetic analysis, a missense DCLRE1C variant was associated with V-gene and J-gene trimming of TCR beta chains, and the association was replicated in an independent cohort. A later analysis found that HLA-associated TCR beta chains were more clonally expanded and had lower generation probabilities than equally common non-associated chains. In this cohort, only TCR beta chains were sequenced, and detectable features were limited by the absence of alpha or paired-chain data. A group of highly shared sequence variants was considered likely to be a technical artifact of the sequencing pipeline. A later analysis found that TCR association rates varied across HLA loci, with DRB1 alleles showing the most associated TCRs and HLA-C alleles the fewest. In a later analysis, several top co-occurrence clusters were reported to appear linked to parvovirus B19, influenza, CMV and Epstein-Barr virus. Some IMGT-functional V segments, including TRBV6-2 and TRBV6-3, could not be distinguished by the 87-base-pair reads and were therefore excluded. The earlier analysis of nearly 600 of the donors excluded around 17 rarely observed V segments, including chromosome 9 orphons, because counts were too low. In an earlier analysis of approximately 590 of the donors, most TCR beta V segments were observed in productive rearrangements about 90% or about 30% of the time, broadly matching IMGT annotations.

The cohort comprised more than 550 healthy bone marrow donors. Cohort members were all nominally healthy when sampled, although unrecorded immune exposures were likely present. The donor tested CMV seropositive and was one of the 289 seropositive cohort members. A peripheral blood sample was provided by each donor, and peripheral blood mononuclear cells were used for TCR beta sequencing. Genomic DNA was extracted from the blood cell samples with the Qiagen DNeasy Blood Extraction Kit. Looking up the germline V gene yields CDR1 WSHSY and CDR2 SAAADI. At the junction V is shortened by 6 bases and J by 5 bases, with 25 bases in between. The CDR3 runs 17 residues from the cysteine to the phenylalanine. The CDR3 DNA has 51 bases and is translated from base 1. Concerning this clone itself: What this receptor recognizes is not known. Base quality data are lacking; no much larger clone is found one base away.

Library prep was done by the immunoSEQ multiplex PCR assay. The multiplex PCR relied on a mix of 60 forward primers for TCR Vbeta segments and 13 reverse primers for TCR Jbeta segments. The CDR3 region of rearranged TCR beta genes was amplified from genomic DNA by a multiplex PCR assay. The Illumina HiSeq System was used to sequence the amplified TCR beta libraries as 87-base-pair reads. For the original study's pipeline: Across the 700 or so repertoires, a later analysis counted around 80 million unique TCR beta chains, around 10 million of which were shared by at least two donors. Raw reads were error-corrected and collapsed into unique sequences by a nearest-neighbor algorithm in which closely related sequences were merged to remove PCR and sequencing errors. CDR3 sequences were aligned to IMGT reference sequences to assign V, D and J gene segments. Each retained sequence needed at least a six-nucleotide match to both a V gene segment and a J gene segment. Rearrangements were classified as productive when the CDR3 lacked stop codons and remained in frame with V and J, and all other rearrangements were classified as non-productive. CDR3 was defined according to IMGT convention as the region running from the second conserved V-encoded cysteine to the conserved J-encoded phenylalanine. The earlier analysis of about 590 of the donors excluded sequences that lacked an unambiguous match to a single V gene segment. In an earlier analysis of roughly 500 of the donors, V segments were called functional above 56.7% productive rearrangements and were called segregating when the between-donor standard deviation exceeded 5%. A statistical classification framework was built to diagnose cytomegalovirus status from the catalog of TCR beta chain sequences. In a later analysis, TCR nucleotide sequences were compared against IMGT/GENE-DB human TR gene sequences so that V and J genes could be assigned. A later analysis assigned CDR3 sequences and most-parsimonious VDJ recombination scenarios with the TCRdist pipeline. A later analysis defined each TCR beta chain by its CDR3 amino acid sequence plus V-gene family, and excluded reads lacking a unique V-gene family. In a later analysis, 450 to 600 highly shared, low-generation-probability nucleotide sequences were removed to address suspected cross-contamination and a sequencing artifact. A later analysis calculated a clonal expansion index for each public chain from normalized within-repertoire ranks of inferred template counts. Generation probabilities in a later analysis came from a VDJ recombination model fitted to out-of-frame rearrangements, and those results were checked against IGoR. A later analysis scored TCR-TCR, TCR-HLA and TCR-CMV co-occurrence with hypergeometric tests, applying a repertoire-size bias correction to TCR pairs. To estimate false discovery rates, a later analysis permuted the HLA or CMV assignments 20 times. In a later analysis, co-occurring TCRs were grouped using DBSCAN, and TCRdist sequence similarity was added for clustering within HLA-allele-positive subsets. For co-occurrence clustering, repertoires with fewer than 30,000 or more than 120,000 public chains were excluded, along with about five repertoires with anomalous nucleotide sharing. As stored in TCRdb, this immuneACCESS dataset retains in-frame rearrangements with V and J assigned. A fraction of the clones does not appear; measured against another copy, unresolved V genes explain less than half of the discrepancy, and the remainder lacks a known reason. The V and J calls and clone size are taken from that table; D and trimming were inferred from the DNA. For this sample there are over 80,000 clones; about 74% appear just once. Of the sample, around 17% falls within the top ten clones.

This TCR came from a man aged 55-75 years in good health and CMV-seropositive. Sequencing was carried out using PBMCs. Recombination linked TRBV10-2 to TRBJ2-5; perhaps TRBD2 is the D gene, with 6 bases matching. The nucleotide sequence is given as TGCGCCAGCAGCAAAATTAGAATAGGGACTGGGTCGGAGACCCAGTACTTC. It codes for CASSKIRIGTGSETQYF.